Listed below are T cell receptor beta chains from one sample, sequenced in a study of long-term antiretroviral therapy in people with HIV. Using immunoSEQ multiplex PCR, the repertoire was profiled, and TCRdb retains in-frame clones only, with some absent. The sample records 8,500 to 9,500 clones, 70% to 80% being singletons. The sequencing used unsorted PBMCs, collected 0.4 years before starting antiretroviral therapy. Every receptor here comes from a man aged 25 to 40 with HIV. Each CDR3 is given with its conserved first and last residue. D genes are given only for firm matches. Expanded clones are given a class, and other clones once, few, many or no size at all.

D gene: TRBD1; clone size: NA; V gene: TRBV10-3; J gene: TRBJ2-7; CDR3 protein: CAISAGQGAEQYF; CDR3 DNA: TGTGCCATCAGTGCCGGACAGGGGGCCGAGCAGTACTTC
D gene: NA; clone size: NA; V gene: TRBV28; J gene: TRBJ2-7; CDR3 protein: CASRTSYDKQYF; CDR3 DNA: TGTGCCAGCAGGACGAGCTACGATAAGCAGTACTTC
D gene: TRBD2; clone size: few; V gene: TRBV15; J gene: TRBJ2-1; CDR3 protein: CATSTPGGPHNEQFF; CDR3 DNA: TGTGCCACCAGCACACCGGGGGGGCCCCACAATGAGCAGTTCTTC
D gene: TRBD2; clone size: NA; V gene: TRBV2; J gene: TRBJ2-7; CDR3 protein: CASSGITLSAGEQYF; CDR3 DNA: TGTGCCAGCAGTGGGATCACACTCTCAGCGGGAGAGCAGTACTTC
D gene: NA; clone size: NA; V gene: TRBV10-1; J gene: TRBJ1-5; CDR3 protein: CASRKNQPQHF; CDR3 DNA: TGCGCCAGCAGGAAAAATCAGCCCCAGCATTTT
D gene: NA; clone size: NA; V gene: TRBV6-1; J gene: TRBJ2-7; CDR3 protein: CASSEAHGSSYEQYF; CDR3 DNA: TGTGCCAGCAGTGAAGCACATGGAAGCTCCTACGAGCAGTACTTC
D gene: NA; clone size: few; V gene: TRBV6-1; J gene: TRBJ1-6; CDR3 protein: CASSEFRSPLHF; CDR3 DNA: TGTGCCAGCAGTGAATTTAGGTCACCCCTCCACTTT
D gene: NA; clone size: NA; V gene: TRBV4-2; J gene: TRBJ2-1; CDR3 protein: CASSQLRGNNEQFF; CDR3 DNA: TGTGCCAGCAGCCAATTGCGGGGTAACAATGAGCAGTTCTTC
D gene: NA; clone size: NA; V gene: TRBV10-2; J gene: TRBJ1-2; CDR3 protein: CASSEGRGANYGYTF; CDR3 DNA: TGCGCCAGCAGTGAAGGCCGGGGGGCGAACTATGGCTACACCTTC
D gene: NA; clone size: NA; V gene: TRBV13; J gene: TRBJ1-2; CDR3 protein: CASSLAGGAWYGYTF; CDR3 DNA: TGTGCCAGCAGCCTCGCTGGGGGCGCTTGGTATGGCTACACCTTC
D gene: TRBD1; clone size: NA; V gene: TRBV6-5; J gene: TRBJ2-7; CDR3 protein: CASSYGTGGYEQYF; CDR3 DNA: TGTGCCAGCAGTTACGGGACAGGGGGCTACGAGCAGTACTTC
D gene: NA; clone size: NA; V gene: TRBV11-2; J gene: TRBJ1-1; CDR3 protein: CASRDGMTATEAFF; CDR3 DNA: TGTGCCAGCAGGGACGGTATGACAGCCACTGAAGCTTTCTTT
D gene: TRBD1; clone size: NA; V gene: TRBV4-2; J gene: TRBJ1-1; CDR3 protein: CASSQVSRGQGAIEAFF; CDR3 DNA: TGTGCCAGCAGCCAAGTTTCAAGGGGACAGGGGGCGATTGAAGCTTTCTTT
D gene: NA; clone size: NA; V gene: TRBV28; J gene: TRBJ2-5; CDR3 protein: CASSLGGWVQETQYF; CDR3 DNA: TGTGCCAGCAGTTTGGGCGGTTGGGTTCAAGAGACCCAGTACTTC
D gene: TRBD1; clone size: NA; V gene: TRBV7-8; J gene: TRBJ1-5; CDR3 protein: CASSYTGGVEYQPQHF; CDR3 DNA: TGTGCCAGCAGCTACACAGGGGGGGTGGAGTATCAGCCCCAGCATTTT
D gene: TRBD1; clone size: NA; V gene: TRBV7-9; J gene: TRBJ1-5; CDR3 protein: CASSYGTGGVQPQHF; CDR3 DNA: TGTGCCAGCAGCTACGGGACAGGGGGCGTTCAGCCCCAGCATTTT
D gene: NA; clone size: NA; V gene: TRBV28; J gene: TRBJ2-3; CDR3 protein: CATGELAWGTDTQYF; CDR3 DNA: TGTGCCACCGGAGAACTCGCCTGGGGCACAGATACGCAGTATTTT
D gene: TRBD2; clone size: NA; V gene: TRBV7-9; J gene: TRBJ2-7; CDR3 protein: CASSLGEGIAGGRTYEQYF; CDR3 DNA: TGTGCCAGCAGCTTAGGAGAGGGCATAGCGGGGGGCCGAACCTACGAGCAGTACTTC
D gene: NA; clone size: NA; V gene: TRBV6-5; J gene: TRBJ2-7; CDR3 protein: CASSTPTDNYEQYF; CDR3 DNA: TGTGCCAGCAGTACCCCCACGGACAACTACGAGCAGTACTTC
D gene: NA; clone size: NA; V gene: TRBV6-6; J gene: TRBJ1-2; CDR3 protein: CASSGGKAGYTF; CDR3 DNA: TGTGCCAGCAGTGGGGGGAAGGCTGGCTACACCTTC
D gene: NA; clone size: once; V gene: TRBV6-1; J gene: TRBJ2-7; CDR3 protein: CATLAGPYEQYF; CDR3 DNA: TGTGCCACCCTGGCTGGCCCCTACGAGCAGTACTTC
D gene: NA; clone size: NA; V gene: TRBV5-1; J gene: TRBJ1-1; CDR3 protein: CASSLVGYTEAFF; CDR3 DNA: TGCGCCAGCAGCTTGGTGGGGTACACTGAAGCTTTCTTT
D gene: TRBD1; clone size: once; V gene: TRBV5-1; J gene: TRBJ2-5; CDR3 protein: CASILSPASSGGGETQYF; CDR3 DNA: TGCGCCAGCATCCTTTCCCCAGCCTCCTCAGGGGGCGGGGAGACCCAGTACTTC